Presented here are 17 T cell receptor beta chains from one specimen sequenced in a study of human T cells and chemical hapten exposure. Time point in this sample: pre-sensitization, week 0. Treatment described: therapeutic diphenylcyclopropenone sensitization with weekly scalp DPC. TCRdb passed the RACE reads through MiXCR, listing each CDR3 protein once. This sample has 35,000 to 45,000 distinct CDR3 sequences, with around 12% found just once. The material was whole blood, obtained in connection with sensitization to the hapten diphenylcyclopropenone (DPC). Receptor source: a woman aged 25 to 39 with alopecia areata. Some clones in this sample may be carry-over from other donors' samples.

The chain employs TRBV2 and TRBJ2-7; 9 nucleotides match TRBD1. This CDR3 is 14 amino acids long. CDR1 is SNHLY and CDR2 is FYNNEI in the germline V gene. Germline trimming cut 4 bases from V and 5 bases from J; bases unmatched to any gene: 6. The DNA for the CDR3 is TGTGCCAGCAGTGTTAGGACAGGGGCGCACGAGCAGTACTTC. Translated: CASSVRTGAHEQYF.

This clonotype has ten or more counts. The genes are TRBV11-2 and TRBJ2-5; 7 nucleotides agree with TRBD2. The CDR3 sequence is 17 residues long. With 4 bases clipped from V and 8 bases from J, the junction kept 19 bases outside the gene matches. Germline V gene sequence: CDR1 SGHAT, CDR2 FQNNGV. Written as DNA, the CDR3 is TGTGCCAGCAGCTCCCAGCCCGGGAGGTCGGGGGTATTAACCCAGTACTTC. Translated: CASSSQPGRSGVLTQYF. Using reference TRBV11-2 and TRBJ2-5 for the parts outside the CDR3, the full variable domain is EAGVAQSPRYKIIEKRQSVAFWCNPISGHATLYWYQQILGQGPKLLIQFQNNGVVDDSQLPKDRFSAERLKGVDSTLKIQPAKLEDSAVYLCASSSQPGRSGVLTQYFGPGTRLLVL.

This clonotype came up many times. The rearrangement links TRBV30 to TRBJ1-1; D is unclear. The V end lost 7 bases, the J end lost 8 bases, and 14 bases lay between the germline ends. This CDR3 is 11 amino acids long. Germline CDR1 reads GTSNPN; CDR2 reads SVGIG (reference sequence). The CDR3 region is CASHSDREAFF. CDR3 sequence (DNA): TGTGCCTCCCACAGTGATAGGGAAGCTTTCTTT.

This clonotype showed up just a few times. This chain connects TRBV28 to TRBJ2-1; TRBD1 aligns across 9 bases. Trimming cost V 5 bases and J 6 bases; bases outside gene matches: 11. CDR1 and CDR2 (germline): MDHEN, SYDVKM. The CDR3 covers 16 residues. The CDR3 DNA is TGTGCCAGCAGTGCACAGGGGGCTTGGGTACGCAATGAGCAGTTCTTC. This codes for CASSAQGAWVRNEQFF.

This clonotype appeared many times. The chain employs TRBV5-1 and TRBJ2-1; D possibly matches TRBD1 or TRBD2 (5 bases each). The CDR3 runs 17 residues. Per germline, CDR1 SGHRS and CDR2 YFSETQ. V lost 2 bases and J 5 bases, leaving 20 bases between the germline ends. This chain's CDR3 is CASSFSPPWDPNNEQFF. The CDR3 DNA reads TGCGCCAGCAGCTTTAGTCCCCCCTGGGACCCAAACAATGAGCAGTTCTTC.

CDR3 DNA sequence: TGTGCCAGCAGACAAGCGGGGGCCCCTCGCAACGAGCAGTACTTC. It is translated as CASRQAGAPRNEQYF. V usage is TRBV7-2 and J usage is TRBJ2-7; 8 bases are a match to TRBD2. Looked up from germline, CDR1 is SGHTA and CDR2 is FQGNSA. V shed 6 bases, J shed 5 bases, and the junction held 12 bases outside the gene matches. The length of the CDR3 is 15 residues.

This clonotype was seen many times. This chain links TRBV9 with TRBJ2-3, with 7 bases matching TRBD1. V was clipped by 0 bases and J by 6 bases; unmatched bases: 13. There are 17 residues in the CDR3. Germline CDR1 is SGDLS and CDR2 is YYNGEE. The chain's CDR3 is CASSVDSHRGRPDTQYF. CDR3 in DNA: TGTGCCAGCAGCGTAGACTCGCACAGGGGTCGTCCGGATACGCAGTATTTT.

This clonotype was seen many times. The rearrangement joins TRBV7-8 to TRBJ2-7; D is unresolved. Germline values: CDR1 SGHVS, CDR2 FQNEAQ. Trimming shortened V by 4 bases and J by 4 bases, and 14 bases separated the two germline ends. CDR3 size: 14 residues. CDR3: CASSSGPGGYEQYF. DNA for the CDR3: TGTGCCAGCAGCTCCGGACCCGGTGGGTACGAGCAGTACTTC.

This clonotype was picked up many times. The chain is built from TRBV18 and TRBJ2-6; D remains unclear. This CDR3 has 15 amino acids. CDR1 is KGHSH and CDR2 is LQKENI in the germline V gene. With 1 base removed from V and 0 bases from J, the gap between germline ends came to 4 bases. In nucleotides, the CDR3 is TGTGCCAGCTCACCACAGAGCTCTGGGGCCAACGTCCTGACTTTC. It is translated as CASSPQSSGANVLTF. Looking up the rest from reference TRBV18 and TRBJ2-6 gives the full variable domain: NAGVMQNPRHLVRRRGQEARLRCSPMKGHSHVYWYRQLPEEGLKFMVYLQKENIIDESGMPKERFSAEFPKEGPSILRIQQVVRGDSAAYFCASSPQSSGANVLTFGAGSRLTVL.

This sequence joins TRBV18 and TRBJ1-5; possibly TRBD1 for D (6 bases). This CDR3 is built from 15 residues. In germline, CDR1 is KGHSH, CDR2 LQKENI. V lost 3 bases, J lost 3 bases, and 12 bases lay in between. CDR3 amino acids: CASSPPGANNQPQHF. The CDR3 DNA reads TGTGCCAGCTCACCTCCAGGGGCTAACAATCAGCCCCAGCATTTT.

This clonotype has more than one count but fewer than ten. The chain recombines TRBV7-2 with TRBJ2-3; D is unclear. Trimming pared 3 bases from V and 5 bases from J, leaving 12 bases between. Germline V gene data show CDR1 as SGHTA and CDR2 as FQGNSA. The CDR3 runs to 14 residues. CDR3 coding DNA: TGTGCCAGCAGCTTTGCCCCCCCTAGAGATACGCAGTATTTT. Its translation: CASSFAPPRDTQYF.

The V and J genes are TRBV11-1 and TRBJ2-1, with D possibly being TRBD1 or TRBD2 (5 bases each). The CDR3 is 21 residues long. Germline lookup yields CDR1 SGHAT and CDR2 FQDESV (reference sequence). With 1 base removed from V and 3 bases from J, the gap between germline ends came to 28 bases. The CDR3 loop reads CASSLDIPQPGALNFYNEQFF. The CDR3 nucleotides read TGTGCCAGCAGCTTAGATATTCCACAGCCCGGGGCCCTAAACTTCTACAATGAGCAGTTCTTC.

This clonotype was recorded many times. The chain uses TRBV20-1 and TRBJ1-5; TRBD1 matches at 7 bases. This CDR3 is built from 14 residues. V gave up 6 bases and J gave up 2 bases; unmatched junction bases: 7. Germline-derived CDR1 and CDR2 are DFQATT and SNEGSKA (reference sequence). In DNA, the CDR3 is TGCAGTGCGGTGGGACAGCTAGGCAATCAGCCCCAGCATTTT. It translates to CSAVGQLGNQPQHF.

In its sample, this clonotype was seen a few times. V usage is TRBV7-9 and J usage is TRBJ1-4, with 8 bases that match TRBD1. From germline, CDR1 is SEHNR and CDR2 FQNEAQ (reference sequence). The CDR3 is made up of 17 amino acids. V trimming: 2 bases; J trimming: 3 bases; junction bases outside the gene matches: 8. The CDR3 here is CASSLRTGMASNEKLFF. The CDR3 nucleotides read TGTGCCAGCAGCTTACGGACAGGGATGGCATCTAATGAAAAACTGTTTTTT.

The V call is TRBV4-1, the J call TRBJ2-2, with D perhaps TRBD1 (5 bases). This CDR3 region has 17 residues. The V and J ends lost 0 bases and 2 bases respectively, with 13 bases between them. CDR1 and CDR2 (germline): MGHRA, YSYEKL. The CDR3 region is CASSQDERTLNTGELFF. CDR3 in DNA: TGCGCCAGCAGCCAAGATGAGAGGACACTTAACACCGGGGAGCTGTTTTTT.

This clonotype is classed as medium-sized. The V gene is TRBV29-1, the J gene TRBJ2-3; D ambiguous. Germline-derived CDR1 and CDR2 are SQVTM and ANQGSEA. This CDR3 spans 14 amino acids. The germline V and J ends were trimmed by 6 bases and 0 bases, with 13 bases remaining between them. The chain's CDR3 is CSVIGPYSTDTQYF. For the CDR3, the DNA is TGCAGCGTGATAGGGCCGTATAGCACAGATACGCAGTATTTT.

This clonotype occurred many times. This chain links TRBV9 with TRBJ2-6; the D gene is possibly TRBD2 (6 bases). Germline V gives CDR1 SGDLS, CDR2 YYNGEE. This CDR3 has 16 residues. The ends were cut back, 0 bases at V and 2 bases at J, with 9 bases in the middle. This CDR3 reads CASSVGRGPGANVLTF. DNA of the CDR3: TGTGCCAGCAGCGTAGGGCGGGGTCCTGGGGCCAACGTCCTGACTTTC.